What follows are 9 T cell receptor beta chains derived from one specimen sequenced in a study of blood T cell repertoires in COVID-19. Only in-frame clones appear in the TCRdb table, and some are missing; sequencing was by immunoSEQ multiplex PCR. The sample has about 150,000 clones, 75% to 90% seen once. Sequenced material: peripheral blood. Receptors were obtained from a woman aged 40-49 years with acute or convalescent COVID-19.

This clone was recorded once. The rearrangement links TRBV10-3 to TRBJ2-3, with unresolved D. The CDR3 sequence is 13 residues long. The V end was cut by 4 bases, the J end by 4 bases, with 9 bases between. Germline V gives CDR1 ENHRY, CDR2 SYGVKD. Here the CDR3 DNA reads TGTGCCATCAGTGGGCCATCATCAGATACGCAGTATTTT. It is translated as CAISGPSSDTQYF.

The chain carries TRBV29-1 and TRBJ2-7; 7 bases agree with TRBD2. V shed 5 bases, J shed 4 bases, and the junction held 11 bases outside the gene matches. The CDR3 runs 14 residues. CDR1 and CDR2 (germline): SQVTM, ANQGSEA. The DNA for the CDR3 is TGCAGCGTTAATACCGGGACTATGATGTACGAGCAGTACTTC. This gives the protein CSVNTGTMMYEQYF.

The CDR3 sequence: CASSPREHYEQYF. DNA for the CDR3: TGTGCCAGCAGCCCCCGGGAACACTACGAGCAGTACTTC. The chain uses TRBV7-9 and TRBJ2-7; D might be TRBD2 (5 bases). This CDR3 region has 13 residues. Between the trimmed V and J ends, which lost 5 bases and 3 bases, there was a span of 11 bases. The germline gives CDR1 SEHNR, CDR2 FQNEAQ (reference sequence).

The chain employs TRBV19 and TRBJ1-5, with TRBD1 as a possible D gene (5 bases). The CDR3 length is 15 residues. Trimming stripped 5 bases from V and 6 bases from J, with 17 bases between. Germline V gene sequence: CDR1 LNHDA, CDR2 SQIVND (reference sequence). The CDR3 region has the DNA TGTGCCAGTAGTCGCGACAGTCAAGTAACTCAGCCCCAGCATTTT. It is translated as CASSRDSQVTQPQHF.

This chain links TRBV7-9 with TRBJ2-7; 7 bases agree with TRBD1. CDR3 length equals 15 residues. Germline assignment: CDR1 SEHNR and CDR2 FQNEAQ (reference sequence). The J segment lost 1 base and the V segment lost 5 bases, leaving 8 bases of the junction unmatched. The chain's CDR3 is CASSVTGTASYEQYF. The CDR3 DNA reads as TGTGCCAGCAGCGTGACCGGGACAGCTTCCTACGAGCAGTACTTC.

This chain joins TRBV27 and TRBJ2-7, with 12 bases that match TRBD2. The CDR3 runs 15 residues. V gave up 6 bases and J gave up 5 bases; unmatched junction bases: 8. Per the germline V gene, CDR1 is MNHEY and CDR2 is SMNVEV (reference sequence). CDR3 nucleotide sequence: TGTGCCAGCAGCTCTACTAGCGGGGGGTACAACGAGCAGTACTTC. Translation gives CASSSTSGGYNEQYF.

This chain links TRBV9 with TRBJ2-3; a weak D match, TRBD2 (6 bases). Trimming removed 1 base from V and 0 bases from J, with 9 bases in between. This CDR3 is 15 amino acids long. Germline CDR1 is SGDLS and CDR2 is YYNGEE. This CDR3 reads CASSVYGTSTDTQYF. DNA of the CDR3: TGTGCCAGCAGCGTATACGGGACTAGCACAGATACGCAGTATTTT.

The chain joins TRBV24-1 to TRBJ2-1; possibly TRBD1 for D (6 bases). The CDR3 covers 14 residues. V gave up 2 bases and J gave up 7 bases, with 11 bases separating them. Germline-derived CDR1 and CDR2 are KGHDR and SFDVKD. CDR3 coding DNA: TGTGCCACCAGTGATTGGGACACTCGGAATGAGCAGTTCTTC. Translating gives CATSDWDTRNEQFF.

The V and J genes are TRBV7-9 and TRBJ2-2, with TRBD2 matching 9 bases. Germline trimming cut 5 bases from V and 3 bases from J; bases unmatched to any gene: 16. Germline values: CDR1 SEHNR, CDR2 FQNEAQ (reference sequence). This CDR3 is 19 amino acids long. CDR3 nucleotides: TGTGCCAGCAGCCCCCGGGGAGGGCTAGTAGCGGGAGACACCGGGGAGCTGTTTTTT. Encoded protein: CASSPRGGLVAGDTGELFF.